What follows are 15 T cell receptor beta chains derived from one specimen sequenced in a study of T-cell reconstitution after alpha-beta-depleted transplantation in children. Unique molecular identifiers were used in preparing the TCRbeta library. TCRdb independently ran MiXCR on the PCR reads; one entry per CDR3 protein. Here the sample spans around 600,000 distinct CDR3 sequences, under 25% being singletons. The sample consisted of PBMCs, mostly from graft donor cells, taken 360 days after TCRalphabeta/CD19-depleted stem cell transplant. The receptors come from a boy younger than two who had a stem cell transplant for acute myeloid leukemia, so the T cells may come from the graft donor.

This clonotype was recorded many times. This chain connects TRBV2 to TRBJ2-1; D unclear. The germline V gene has CDR1 SNHLY and CDR2 FYNNEI. V was shortened by 4 bases and J by 6 bases, with 13 bases between the two germline ends. The CDR3 contains 14 residues. This CDR3 reads CASSGDWARNEQFF. The CDR3 coding sequence is TGTGCCAGCAGTGGGGATTGGGCCCGCAATGAGCAGTTCTTC.

This clonotype showed up many times. A junction end diverges from the germline sequence, so it may reflect a read error. The chain has TRBV5-1 and TRBJ2-5; 10 positions match TRBD2. From germline, CDR1 is SGHRS and CDR2 YFSETQ. CDR3 size: 12 residues. CDR3 loop: CASSESGGALFF. The CDR3 region has the DNA TGCGCCAGCAGCGAAAGCGGGGGGGCCCTCTTCTTC.

This clonotype was counted between two and nine times. J is TRBJ2-1 and V is TRBV4-1; D gene unclear. Trimming cost V 0 bases and J 3 bases, with 12 bases left between them. The CDR3 runs to 16 residues. The germline V gene has CDR1 MGHRA and CDR2 YSYEKL. Here the CDR3 DNA reads TGCGCCAGCAGCCAAGATGTGAGGCTGTTCTACAATGAGCAGTTCTTC. Protein product: CASSQDVRLFYNEQFF.

The chain has TRBV13 and TRBJ2-1, with D possibly TRBD2 on 5 matching bases. Germline V gene lookup returns CDR1 PRHDT and CDR2 FYEKMQ (reference sequence). The CDR3 has 14 amino acids. The V end lost 8 bases, the J end lost 1 base, and 12 bases lay between the germline ends. The DNA of the CDR3 is TGTGCCAGCGGGGAGCTAGGGTCCTACAATGAGCAGTTCTTC. This translates into CASGELGSYNEQFF. Supplemented by reference TRBV13 and TRBJ2-1, the full variable domain reads AAGVIQSPRHLIKEKRETATLKCYPIPRHDTVYWYQQGPGQDPQFLISFYEKMQSDKGSIPDRFSAQQFSDYHSELNMSSLELGDSALYFCASGELGSYNEQFFGPGTRLTVL.

V gene TRBV14 combines with J gene TRBJ2-5, with 11 bases lining up with TRBD1. The CDR3 spans 14 residues. CDR1 and CDR2 (germline): SGHDN, FVKESK. Germline trimming cut 8 bases from V and 5 bases from J; bases unmatched to any gene: 7. CDR3 nucleotides: TGTGCCAGCCTCGGGGACAGGGGGAAGGAGACCCAGTACTTC. Its protein is CASLGDRGKETQYF.

The chain recombines TRBV6-5 with TRBJ2-2, with 14 bases lining up with TRBD2. CDR1 MNHEY and CDR2 SVGAGI come from the germline V gene. V was clipped by 2 bases and J by 8 bases; unmatched bases: 10. The CDR3 has 18 amino acids. The CDR3 spells CASSYGLAGGPPAGELFF. The CDR3 DNA is TGTGCCAGCAGTTACGGACTAGCGGGGGGCCCGCCGGCGGGGGAGCTGTTTTTT.

This clonotype was detected only a few times. The J gene is TRBJ2-2, the V gene TRBV6-5, with D uncertain. Germline V lookup: CDR1 MNHEY, CDR2 SVGAGI. The length of the CDR3 is 18 residues. Trimming shortened V by 2 bases and J by 1 base, and 17 bases separated the two germline ends. For the CDR3, the DNA is TGTGCCAGCAGTTACGGGCCAGTGTGGAGACTGAACACCGGGGAGCTGTTTTTT. Amino acids: CASSYGPVWRLNTGELFF.

The chain couples TRBV27 to TRBJ2-7, with TRBD1 matching over 11 bases. V was pared by 2 bases and J by 7 bases, with 7 bases of the junction left unmatched. The CDR3 contains 15 residues. Germline lookup yields CDR1 MNHEY and CDR2 SMNVEV (reference sequence). DNA of the CDR3: TGTGCCAGCAGTTTACTATCGGACAGGGGGCAGGAGCAGTACTTC. This codes for CASSLLSDRGQEQYF.

CDR3 residues: CASSVAPAGFNEQYF. CDR3 nucleotides: TGTGCCAGCAGTGTGGCCCCAGCGGGGTTCAACGAGCAGTACTTC. V is TRBV25-1 and J is TRBJ2-7; 7 bases line up with TRBD2. This CDR3 spans 15 amino acids. Trimming removed 4 bases from V and 5 bases from J; junction bases left unmatched: 11. From germline, CDR1 is MGHDK and CDR2 SYGVNS.

The chain has TRBV28 and TRBJ2-2; TRBD2 matches at 13 bases. The CDR3 contains 20 residues. Trimming cost V 1 base and J 7 bases; bases outside gene matches: 15. From germline, CDR1 is MDHEN and CDR2 SYDVKM. CDR3 protein: CASSLYRDGWTSGGGGELFF. The CDR3 DNA sequence: TGTGCCAGCAGTTTATATCGCGACGGATGGACTAGCGGGGGCGGCGGGGAGCTGTTTTTT.

This clonotype was recorded a few times. The chain combines TRBV10-3 with TRBJ2-3; possible D gene TRBD2, 6 bases. The ends were cut back, 6 bases at V and 1 base at J, with 14 bases in the middle. Looked up from germline, CDR1 is ENHRY and CDR2 is SYGVKD. The CDR3 covers 15 residues. The CDR3 spells CAISVRGDGTDTQYF. Here the CDR3 DNA reads TGTGCCATCAGCGTACGCGGGGATGGCACAGATACGCAGTATTTT.

This clonotype has just a few counts. V and J are TRBV30 and TRBJ2-1; D not resolved. Between the trimmed V and J ends, which lost 2 bases and 4 bases, there was a span of 9 bases. Germline V gives CDR1 GTSNPN, CDR2 SVGIG (reference sequence). This CDR3 region has 13 residues. This CDR3 reads CAWSISLYNEQFF. The CDR3 coding sequence is TGTGCCTGGAGTATCAGCCTTTACAATGAGCAGTTCTTC.

The genes are TRBV5-1 and TRBJ2-1; D possibly corresponds to TRBD2 (6 bases). Trimming pared 1 base from V and 7 bases from J, leaving 15 bases between. Germline lookup yields CDR1 SGHRS and CDR2 YFSETQ. The CDR3 sequence is 15 residues long. The CDR3 sequence is CASSLRQGGRNEQFF. Written as DNA, the CDR3 is TGCGCCAGCAGCTTGAGGCAGGGTGGGAGGAATGAGCAGTTCTTC.

The chain links TRBV6-1 to TRBJ2-1; 8 positions agree with TRBD2. Germline CDR1 MNHNS, CDR2 SASEGT. The CDR3 sequence is 15 residues long. With 5 bases clipped from V and 4 bases from J, the junction kept 7 bases outside the gene matches. The CDR3 reads CASSTPGLDYNEQFF. The CDR3 bases are TGTGCCAGCAGTACCCCGGGACTAGATTACAATGAGCAGTTCTTC.

In its sample, this clonotype was seen many times. The chain has TRBV4-3 and TRBJ2-5, with D perhaps being TRBD1 or TRBD2 (5 bases each). With 1 base removed from V and 5 bases from J, the gap between germline ends came to 11 bases. Per the germline V gene, CDR1 is LGHNA and CDR2 is YSLEER. The CDR3 has 14 amino acids. The CDR3 protein is CASSQVRDPETQYF. CDR3 bases: TGCGCCAGCAGCCAAGTCCGGGACCCGGAGACCCAGTACTTC.